This entry lists 23 T cell receptor beta chains sequenced from one sample in a study of somatic mutations in cytotoxic T cells in rheumatoid arthritis. This table comes from immunoSEQ multiplex PCR, and its TCRdb copy is limited to in-frame clones, with some not included. There are about 25,000 clones in the sample; 70% to 80% occur only once, and around 8.9% lies in the top ten. Sequenced sample: CD8+ T cells sorted from blood. The receptors derive from a woman under 30 in good health.

The gene calls are TRBV6-5 and TRBJ2-7; a weak D match, TRBD1 (7 bases). V gave up 3 bases and J gave up 1 base, with 13 bases separating them. Germline assignment: CDR1 MNHEY and CDR2 SVGAGI. This CDR3 has 15 residues. CDR3 DNA sequence: TGTGCCAGCAGTTATAAGGCAGGGGGGTCCTACGAGCAGTACTTC. Translated, it gives CASSYKAGGSYEQYF.

The chain combines TRBV6-6 with TRBJ1-1; possible D gene TRBD1, 5 bases. The V gene lost 1 base and the J gene lost 0 bases, with 9 bases spanning the gap. Germline V gene sequence: CDR1 MNHNY, CDR2 SVGAGI (reference sequence). The CDR3 is made up of 15 amino acids. This chain's CDR3 is CASSYLGEMNTEAFF. CDR3 coding DNA: TGTGCCAGCAGTTACTTAGGGGAAATGAACACTGAAGCTTTCTTT.

The V and J genes are TRBV28 and TRBJ1-2; D is possibly TRBD1 (5 bases). The CDR3 loop spans 14 amino acids. Trimming left V 10 bases short and J 3 bases short, with 18 bases between. Germline CDR1 and CDR2: MDHEN and SYDVKM. CDR3 coding DNA: TGTGCCATGAGGTTGCAGGGCCAATACTATGGCTACACCTTC. The encoded protein is CAMRLQGQYYGYTF.

This clone was detected once. The chain joins TRBV4-1 to TRBJ1-2; TRBD1 is a possible D gene (6 bases). V dropped 4 bases and J dropped 0 bases, with 9 bases sitting between them. The CDR3 extends over 14 amino acids. The V gene's germline CDR1 is MGHRA and CDR2 YSYEKL. The CDR3 coding sequence is TGCGCCAGCAGCCGGACAGAAGCTAACTATGGCTACACCTTC. This sequence encodes CASSRTEANYGYTF.

The chain uses TRBV27 and TRBJ1-5; possibly TRBD1 for D (5 bases). The CDR3 totals 14 residues. The V end lost 4 bases, the J end lost 5 bases, and 12 bases lay between the germline ends. The V gene's germline CDR1 is MNHEY and CDR2 SMNVEV (reference sequence). The CDR3 loop reads CASSSTGPHQPQHF. In nucleotides, the CDR3 is TGTGCCAGCAGTTCTACAGGACCTCATCAGCCCCAGCATTTT.

This clone came up once. V usage is TRBV4-1 and J usage is TRBJ2-7, with D perhaps matching TRBD1 (6 bases). The CDR3 extends over 14 amino acids. V lost 4 bases, J lost 4 bases, and 14 bases lay in between. In germline, CDR1 is MGHRA, CDR2 YSYEKL. The CDR3 DNA follows: TGCGCCAGCAGCCTCCGGGACATAAGTTACGAGCAGTACTTC. Its translation: CASSLRDISYEQYF.

This clone is categorized as medium-sized. CDR3 in amino acids: CASSDFRTSLYEQYF. CDR3 DNA sequence: TGTGCCAGCAGTGATTTCAGGACTAGTCTCTACGAGCAGTACTTC. The rearrangement joins TRBV2 to TRBJ2-7, with 7 bases identical to TRBD2. Germline lookup yields CDR1 SNHLY and CDR2 FYNNEI. V dropped 3 bases and J dropped 3; count of bases not matched to a gene: 8. There are 15 residues in the CDR3.

The genes are TRBV19 and TRBJ1-4, with TRBD1 as a possible D gene (5 bases). The CDR3 is 15 residues long. Germline V gene lookup returns CDR1 LNHDA and CDR2 SQIVND (reference sequence). The V gene lost 4 bases and the J gene lost 5 bases, with 14 bases spanning the gap. CDR3 nucleotide sequence: TGTGCCAGTAGTACCAGGGAGGACGGGAATGAAAAACTGTTTTTT. Its translation is CASSTREDGNEKLFF.

The chain has TRBV6-6 and TRBJ2-7, with 7 bases identical to TRBD1. The germline CDR1 and CDR2 sequences are MNHNY and SVGAGI (reference sequence). Trimming removed 6 bases from V and 4 bases from J; junction bases left unmatched: 9. This CDR3 has 14 amino acids. The CDR3 loop is CASSYDRDGYEQYF. The CDR3 nucleotides are TGTGCCAGCAGCTATGACAGGGACGGGTACGAGCAGTACTTC.

This clone was recorded a few times. The chain links TRBV4-1 to TRBJ2-1, with 10 bases identical to TRBD2. With 1 base clipped from V and 0 bases from J, the junction kept 3 bases outside the gene matches. CDR1 and CDR2 from the germline V gene are MGHRA and YSYEKL. The CDR3 is 17 residues long. The CDR3 loop is CASSQASGGASYNEQFF. In DNA form, the CDR3 reads TGCGCCAGCAGCCAAGCTAGCGGGGGTGCCTCCTACAATGAGCAGTTCTTC.

This clone was seen more than once but under ten times. The V call is TRBV2, the J call TRBJ1-5, with D uncertain. With 1 base removed from V and 4 bases from J, the gap between germline ends came to 17 bases. Germline-derived CDR1 and CDR2 are SNHLY and FYNNEI. The CDR3 has 17 residues. The CDR3 region has the DNA TGTGCCAGCAGTGAAGGGTGGCTCACCAACCAAAATCAGCCCCAGCATTTT. Translating it yields CASSEGWLTNQNQPQHF.

This clone is a singleton in its sample. The chain uses TRBV7-9 and TRBJ2-7; 7 nucleotides align to TRBD2. CDR1 and CDR2 (germline): SEHNR, FQNEAQ (reference sequence). The CDR3 is made up of 15 amino acids. The V gene end was trimmed by 5 bases and the J gene end by 3 bases; junction bases not matched to a gene: 10. CDR3 in DNA: TGTGCCAGCAGCCAATGGGTGGGGGGGGACTACGAGCAGTACTTC. Amino acid sequence: CASSQWVGGDYEQYF.

The chain combines TRBV29-1 with TRBJ2-1; 10 nucleotides line up with TRBD1. The CDR3 has 14 amino acids. V lost 1 base and J lost 3; bases outside the gene matches: 0. The germline V gene encodes CDR1 SQVTM and CDR2 ANQGSEA. CDR3 region: CSVEGTGGYNEQFF. The CDR3 coding sequence is TGCAGCGTTGAAGGGACAGGGGGCTACAATGAGCAGTTCTTC.

The genes are TRBV7-6 and TRBJ1-6, with TRBD1 matching over 9 bases. CDR3 size: 19 residues. J lost 5 bases, V lost 5 bases, and 16 bases had no gene match. CDR1 SGHVS and CDR2 FNYEAQ come from the germline V gene. CDR3 in DNA: TGTGCCAGCAGCCCCAGCCCGGGGACAGGGCAGATCAATAATTCACCCCTCCACTTT. It encodes CASSPSPGTGQINNSPLHF. Together with reference TRBV7-6 and TRBJ1-6, the CDR3 gives the full variable domain: GAGVSQSPRYKVTKRGQDVALRCDPISGHVSLYWYRQALGQGPEFLTYFNYEAQQDKSGLPNDRFSAERPEGSISTLTIQRTEQRDSAMYRCASSPSPGTGQINNSPLHFGNGTRLTVT.

The chain is built from TRBV25-1 and TRBJ1-2; D remains unclear. Germline CDR1 and CDR2: MGHDK and SYGVNS. V lost 3 bases, J lost 5 bases, and 4 bases lay in between. The CDR3 runs to 11 residues. CDR3 protein: CASSDGYGYTF. CDR3 DNA sequence: TGTGCCAGCAGTGATGGGTATGGCTACACCTTC.

V and J are TRBV28 and TRBJ2-5, with 12 bases lining up with TRBD1. The CDR3 runs 15 residues. V trimming: 8 bases; J trimming: 5 bases; junction bases outside the gene matches: 9. Germline-derived CDR1 and CDR2 are MDHEN and SYDVKM. Written as DNA, the CDR3 is TGTGCCAGCGGAGCCGGGACAGGGGGCATGGAGACCCAGTACTTC. Translating it yields CASGAGTGGMETQYF. The full variable domain, its missing parts supplied by reference TRBV28 and TRBJ2-5, is DVKVTQSSRYLVKRTGEKVFLECVQDMDHENMFWYRQDPGLGLRLIYFSYDVKMKEKGDIPEGYSVSREKKERFSLILESASTNQTSMYLCASGAGTGGMETQYFGPGTRLLVL.

The rearrangement links TRBV2 to TRBJ2-3; 9 bases match TRBD1. V lost 6 bases, J lost 0 bases, and 7 bases stayed unmatched. Germline values: CDR1 SNHLY, CDR2 FYNNEI. The CDR3 is made up of 16 amino acids. The CDR3 protein is CASRRTGALSTDTQYF. CDR3 DNA sequence: TGTGCCAGCAGGCGGACAGGGGCCCTCAGCACAGATACGCAGTATTTT.

The chain carries TRBV7-8 and TRBJ1-1; 9 positions match TRBD1. The CDR3 extends over 17 amino acids. The germline V gene encodes CDR1 SGHVS and CDR2 FQNEAQ. Germline trimming cut 6 bases from V and 0 bases from J; bases unmatched to any gene: 11. CDR3: CASSSYRGQVMNTEAFF. DNA for the CDR3: TGTGCCAGCAGTTCCTACAGGGGGCAGGTAATGAACACTGAAGCTTTCTTT.

This chain joins TRBV7-3 and TRBJ2-5; D is unclear. CDR3 length equals 14 residues. V lost 1 base and J lost 4, with 10 bases in between. The germline V gene encodes CDR1 SGHTA and CDR2 FQGTGA. CDR3 residues: CASSLIGAGETQYF. DNA for the CDR3: TGTGCCAGCAGCTTAATAGGCGCCGGAGAGACCCAGTACTTC. Filled out from reference TRBV7-3 and TRBJ2-5, the complete variable domain reads GAGVSQTPSNKVTEKGKYVELRCDPISGHTALYWYRQSLGQGPEFLIYFQGTGAADDSGLPNDRFFAVRPEGSVSTLKIQRTERGDSAVYLCASSLIGAGETQYFGPGTRLLVL.

The chain carries TRBV11-3 and TRBJ1-1, with 9 bases fitting TRBD1. The V and J ends lost 5 bases and 11 bases, in that order; junction bases with no gene match: 9. This CDR3 is built from 13 residues. Germline V gives CDR1 SGHNT, CDR2 YENEEA. The CDR3 coding sequence is TGTGCCAGCAGCGCGACAGGGGGGCTGGTGGCTTTCTTT. Translation gives CASSATGGLVAFF.

V gene TRBV7-9 combines with J gene TRBJ2-5, with D possibly being TRBD2 (5 bases). The closer fit of TRBJ2-7 to the DNA end suggests the J call may be wrong. This CDR3 spans 15 amino acids. From germline, CDR1 is SEHNR and CDR2 FQNEAQ (reference sequence). CDR3 loop: CASSRGGLAAYEQYF. The CDR3 DNA reads as TGTGCCAGCAGCCGGGGTGGGCTAGCAGCCTACGAGCAGTACTTC.

The sample holds a few counts of this clone. The rearrangement uses TRBV27 and TRBJ1-2; no definite D call. Trimming shortened V by 2 bases and J by 0 bases, and 4 bases separated the two germline ends. The germline V gene encodes CDR1 MNHEY and CDR2 SMNVEV (reference sequence). The CDR3 sequence is 13 residues long. The CDR3 sequence: CASSLGANYGYTF. DNA of the CDR3: TGTGCCAGCAGTTTAGGAGCTAACTATGGCTACACCTTC.

This clone appeared a few times. The V gene is TRBV29-1, the J gene TRBJ2-1; the D gene is possibly TRBD1 (7 bases). The V end was cut by 4 bases, the J end by 0 bases, with 13 bases between. CDR1 is SQVTM and CDR2 is ANQGSEA in the germline V gene. The CDR3 is 15 residues long. The CDR3 here is CSVAGGQSSYNEQFF. Written as DNA, the CDR3 is TGCAGCGTTGCAGGGGGGCAGAGCTCCTACAATGAGCAGTTCTTC.